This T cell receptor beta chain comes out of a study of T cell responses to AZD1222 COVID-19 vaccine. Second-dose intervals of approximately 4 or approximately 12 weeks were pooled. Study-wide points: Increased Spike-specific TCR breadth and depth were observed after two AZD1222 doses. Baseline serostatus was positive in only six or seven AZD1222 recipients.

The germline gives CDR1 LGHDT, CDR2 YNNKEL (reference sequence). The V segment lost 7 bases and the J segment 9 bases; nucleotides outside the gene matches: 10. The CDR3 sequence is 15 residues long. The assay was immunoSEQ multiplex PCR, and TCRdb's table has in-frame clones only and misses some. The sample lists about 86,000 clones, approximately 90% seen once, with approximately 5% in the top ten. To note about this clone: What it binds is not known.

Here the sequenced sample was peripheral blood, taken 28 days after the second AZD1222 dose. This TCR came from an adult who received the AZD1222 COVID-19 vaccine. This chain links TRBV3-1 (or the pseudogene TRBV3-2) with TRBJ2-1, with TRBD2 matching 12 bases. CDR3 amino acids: CASTWTSGVYSEQFF. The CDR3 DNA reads TGTGCCAGCACCTGGACTAGCGGGGTTTATAGTGAGCAGTTCTTC.